This T cell receptor (beta chain) was recorded in a study of T cell responses to AZD1222 COVID-19 vaccine. Generated by immunoSEQ multiplex PCR, the TCRdb table keeps only in-frame clones and is missing some. The data contain tens of thousands of clones, less than 95% of them singletons. The V and J ends lost 0 bases and 4 bases, in that order; junction bases with no gene match: 4. The CDR3 runs to 15 residues. Germline CDR1 is SGHRS and CDR2 is YFSETQ. In regard to this clone: The target antigen is unknown.

Study observations and caveats: After two AZD1222 doses, spike-specific TCR breadth and depth rose versus day 0. Unmutated variant regions are reportedly the target of nearly half of TCRs that are spike-specific. Among those given AZD1222, only five or six were seropositive at baseline. Scientists sampled the repertoires only once the peak T cell response had passed.

The sequenced sample was peripheral blood, obtained 28 days after the second AZD1222 dose. V gene TRBV5-1 combines with J gene TRBJ2-7; the match to TRBD1 covers 10 bases. This clonotype originated in an adult who received the AZD1222 COVID-19 vaccine. CDR3 in DNA: TGCGCCAGCAGCTTGGGACCGGGACAGGGGTACGAGCAGTACTTC. The encoded protein is CASSLGPGQGYEQYF.